This T cell receptor (beta chain) was found in a study of OX40 agonist ivuxolimab in advanced cancers. Study-level findings and limits: CD4+ T cells averaged fewer expanded clones than CD8+ T cells.

For this clone: Its antigen is unidentified.

The method was immunoSEQ multiplex PCR; TCRdb's version includes in-frame clones alone and lacks a portion of them. The sample records around 71,000 clones, about 88% being singletons. The CDR3 contains 13 residues. Germline V gives CDR1 SGHTA, CDR2 FQGNSA. Trimming removed 7 bases from V and 1 base from J, with 10 bases in between. The sample consisted of CD4+ or CD8+ T cells sorted from blood, taken in a trial of the OX40 agonist ivuxolimab. This chain joins TRBV7-2 and TRBJ1-1; D not resolved. The origin of this receptor is an adult with an advanced solid tumor such as melanoma, head and neck, liver or kidney cancer. The CDR3 reads CASTLWGNTEAFF. For the CDR3, the DNA is TGTGCCAGCACCCTCTGGGGGAACACTGAAGCTTTCTTT.